A single sample gave rise to the 16 T cell receptor beta chains below, sequenced in a study of blood T cell repertoires in COVID-19. The assay was immunoSEQ multiplex PCR, and TCRdb's table has in-frame clones only and misses some. The sample includes 80,000 or so clones, about 80% of them seen just once. Sequencing used peripheral blood. The source of these receptors is a woman aged 65 to 85 with acute or convalescent COVID-19.

V usage is TRBV19 and J usage is TRBJ1-2; tentatively, D is TRBD1 (5 bases). Trimming took off 3 bases at V and 3 bases at J, with 20 bases between the two ends. Germline V CDR1 and CDR2: LNHDA, SQIVND (reference sequence). The CDR3 sequence is 17 residues long. This CDR3 is CASSIVGEGHRHYGYTF. The CDR3 nucleotides read TGTGCCAGTAGTATTGTAGGGGAGGGCCACCGCCACTATGGCTACACCTTC.

This clone was recorded once. The chain recombines TRBV7-2 with TRBJ1-2; a possible D gene is TRBD1 (5 bases). Between the trimmed V and J ends, which lost 5 bases and 0 bases, there was a span of 16 bases. The CDR3 spans 16 residues. The germline V gene has CDR1 SGHTA and CDR2 FQGNSA. The CDR3 DNA follows: TGTGCCAGCAGCCTCCTCCAGGGCCTAGCTAACTATGGCTACACCTTC. Translated, it gives CASSLLQGLANYGYTF.

The gene calls are TRBV13 and TRBJ1-2; 10 nucleotides match TRBD1. The CDR3 consists of 16 residues. CDR1 is PRHDT and CDR2 is FYEKMQ in the germline V gene (reference sequence). The ends lost 6 bases at V and 4 bases at J; junction bases unmatched: 11. As DNA, the CDR3 is TGTGCCAGCAGTCAAAACCGGGACAGGGGAGGCTATGGCTACACCTTC. It codes for CASSQNRDRGGYGYTF.

V is TRBV6-2 or TRBV6-3 and J is TRBJ1-1; TRBD1 agrees at 7 bases. Trimming at V came to 5 bases and at J to 4 bases, leaving 7 bases not matched to a gene. CDR1 MNHEY and CDR2 SVGEGT come from the germline V gene. This CDR3 region has 14 residues. Here the CDR3 DNA reads TGTGCCAGCAGTGCCCCGGGACAGAGCACTGAAGCTTTCTTT. Protein product: CASSAPGQSTEAFF.

The V call is TRBV28, the J call TRBJ1-1; 9 bases line up with TRBD1. The CDR3 sequence is 15 residues long. Per the germline V gene, CDR1 is MDHEN and CDR2 is SYDVKM. V lost 3 bases to trimming and J lost 5 bases; unmatched junction nucleotides: 7. CDR3 nucleotides: TGTGCCAGCAGTTTCCCCGGGACAGGGCTGACTGAAGCTTTCTTT. Amino acids: CASSFPGTGLTEAFF.

The V gene is TRBV6-2 or TRBV6-3, the J gene TRBJ1-1; TRBD1 matches at 10 bases. Unmatched junction bases numbered 14, after V lost 2 bases and J lost 2 bases. The CDR3 totals 19 residues. The germline V gene encodes CDR1 MNHEY and CDR2 SVGEGT. For the CDR3, the DNA is TGTGCCAGCAGTTACCTAATTATGGGCGGGACAGGGGTAAACACTGAAGCTTTCTTT. It yields the protein CASSYLIMGGTGVNTEAFF.

The chain employs TRBV5-8 and TRBJ1-1, with 8 bases matching TRBD1. The CDR3 totals 14 residues. The germline CDR1 and CDR2 sequences are SGHTS and YDEGEE. The V and J ends lost 6 bases and 6 bases, in that order; junction bases with no gene match: 10. The CDR3 coding sequence is TGTGCCAGCACCCGGACAGGGATGGTCTCTGAAGCTTTCTTT. Residues: CASTRTGMVSEAFF.

The chain recombines TRBV9 with TRBJ2-1; TRBD1 matches at 9 bases. The CDR3 length is 15 residues. V shed 3 bases and J 8 bases; nucleotides not matched to a gene: 9. Per the germline V gene, CDR1 is SGDLS and CDR2 is YYNGEE. The CDR3 here is CASSEGTGYMDEQFF. CDR3 sequence (DNA): TGTGCCAGCAGCGAAGGGACAGGGTATATGGATGAGCAGTTCTTC.

This chain joins TRBV6-5 and TRBJ1-1; no firm D call. The V gene lost 6 bases and the J gene lost 1 base, with 12 bases spanning the gap. Germline V CDR1 and CDR2: MNHEY, SVGAGI. This CDR3 is built from 14 residues. The CDR3 nucleotides read TGTGCCAGCAGACCTCACAGTGGGAACACTGAAGCTTTCTTT. Translated, it gives CASRPHSGNTEAFF.

V usage is TRBV21-1 and J usage is TRBJ2-7; the table names TRBD2, a call not compared with the DNA. TRBV21-1 is assigned pseudogene status. The length of the CDR3 is 15 residues. The CDR3 loop reads CATIHRGITRYEQYF. The CDR3 DNA follows: TGTGCCACCATCCATCGGGGGATCACTAGGTACGAGCAGTACTTC.

The rearrangement links TRBV7-2 to TRBJ2-5, with TRBD2 matching over 13 bases. Trimming cost V 0 bases and J 2 bases; bases outside gene matches: 0. The CDR3 extends over 16 amino acids. Germline V gives CDR1 SGHTA, CDR2 FQGNSA. CDR3 nucleotide sequence: TGTGCCAGCAGCTTAGCACTAGCGGGGGGGCAAGAGACCCAGTACTTC. Residues: CASSLALAGGQETQYF.

The chain has TRBV7-8 and TRBJ2-1; a possible D gene is TRBD1 (6 bases). The CDR3 has 16 residues. CDR1 is SGHVS and CDR2 is FQNEAQ in the germline V gene. With 1 base removed from V and 0 bases from J, the gap between germline ends came to 10 bases. DNA of the CDR3: TGTGCCAGCAGCTTAGTACAGGGATACTCCTACAATGAGCAGTTCTTC. This encodes CASSLVQGYSYNEQFF.

V gene TRBV5-6 combines with J gene TRBJ2-7, with 9 bases that match TRBD1. J lost 1 base, V lost 0 bases, and 8 bases had no gene match. The CDR3 consists of 17 residues. CDR1 is SGHDT and CDR2 is YYEEEE in the germline V gene. The CDR3: CASSLASWTGASYEQYF. In nucleotides, the CDR3 is TGTGCCAGCAGCTTGGCCTCCTGGACAGGGGCTTCCTACGAGCAGTACTTC. Together with reference TRBV5-6 and TRBJ2-7, the CDR3 gives the full variable domain: DAGVTQSPTHLIKTRGQQVTLRCSPKSGHDTVSWYQQALGQGPQFIFQYYEEEERQRGNFPDRFSGHQFPNYSSELNVNALLLGDSALYLCASSLASWTGASYEQYFGPGTRLTVT.

The V call is TRBV6-5, the J call TRBJ1-2; 11 bases map to TRBD1. Germline V gene lookup returns CDR1 MNHEY and CDR2 SVGAGI. Losses at the gene ends were 2 bases for V and 7 bases for J; bases not matched to a gene: 3. The CDR3 has 14 amino acids. CDR3 residues: CASSYTGQGAGYTF. CDR3 nucleotides: TGTGCCAGCAGTTACACCGGACAGGGGGCTGGCTACACCTTC.

This clone was picked up one time. The CDR3 DNA reads as TGTGCCAGCAGCGCCAGACTAGCGGGGAGGGGAGAGACCCAGTACTTC. It translates to CASSARLAGRGETQYF. This sequence joins TRBV11-2 and TRBJ2-5; 11 nucleotides align to TRBD2. Unmatched junction bases numbered 9, after V lost 5 bases and J lost 4 bases. The CDR3 runs 16 residues. Germline V gene sequence: CDR1 SGHAT, CDR2 FQNNGV.

This clone was counted between two and nine times. This rearrangement joins TRBV5-6 to TRBJ1-3, with D perhaps matching TRBD1 (6 bases). CDR1 and CDR2 from the germline V gene are SGHDT and YYEEEE. Trimming removed 6 bases at V and 0 bases at J, with 10 bases between. The CDR3 contains 14 residues. The CDR3 coding sequence is TGTGCCAGCACCTACAGGGTCTCTGGAAACACCATATATTTT. Its translation: CASTYRVSGNTIYF.